The entry that follows covers one T cell receptor beta chain sequence. Its antigen remains unidentified. Trimming pared 4 bases from V and 8 bases from J, leaving 12 bases between. CDR1 SGHRS and CDR2 YFSETQ come from the germline V gene. The length of the CDR3 is 13 residues. This entry belongs to a study of cytomegalovirus exposure and HLA in healthy donors. Study-wide results and caveats: A few V segments could not be told apart, such as TRBV6-2 and TRBV6-3, and were left out.

PCR involved 60 Vbeta and 13 Jbeta primers. Some clones are missing from TCRdb's copy, which holds only in-frame ones; the method was immunoSEQ multiplex PCR. In the table there are 100,000 or so clones, about 88% of which are singletons. The gene calls are TRBV5-1 and TRBJ1-4; D gene unclear. The specimen sequenced was PBMCs. This TCR came from a man between 18 and 35 years old in good health and CMV-seronegative. DNA of the CDR3: TGCGCCAGCAGCCTTAGTCCAAGAGAAAAACTGTTTTTT. As protein: CASSLSPREKLFF.